This TCR beta chain comes out of a study of T-cell reconstitution after alpha-beta-depleted transplantation in children. Unique molecular identifiers were built into the TCRbeta library. TCRdb analysed the PCR reads with MiXCR anew, one entry per CDR3 protein. The sample includes 350,000 to 450,000 distinct CDR3 sequences, approximately 20% of them seen just once. This clonotype was seen more than once but under ten times. Germline lookup yields CDR1 MDHEN and CDR2 SYDVKM. CDR3 length: 13 residues. Trimming took 4 bases from V and 9 from J; bases not matched to a gene: 6. The sequence came from a human donor who donated a stem cell graft to a child with acute myeloid leukemia. This specimen was PBMCs from the stem cell graft donor, taken from the stem cell graft. V and J are TRBV28 and TRBJ2-4; 7 bases line up with TRBD1. In DNA form, the CDR3 reads TGTGCCAGCAGTTGGACAGGTGGTATCATTCAGTACTTC. Its protein is CASSWTGGIIQYF.